The present T cell receptor beta chain was sequenced within a study of shared clonotypes between healthy human individuals. Worth noting for this clone: Antigen unknown.

Study outcomes and limitations: Memory subsets had estimated richness that was generally smaller than that of naive subsets. When naive CD4 clonotypes were compared across a handful of donors, around 5% were shared. Tissues were not sampled, only blood, and their repertoires likely differ.

Method: immunoSEQ multiplex PCR; TCRdb's copy keeps in-frame clones and lacks some. The table lists hundreds of thousands of clones, 90% to 95% of them singletons, with more than 20% in the top ten. Naive CD8 cells lacked CD45RO, underwent positive selection for CCR7 and left out terminally differentiated effector memory CD45RA+ cells. The source of this sequence is a man aged 30 to 39 in good health. Sequencing used naive CD8+ T cells sorted from blood.

CDR3 protein: CASSLDSTDTQYF. CDR3 sequence (DNA): TGTGCCAGCAGCTTGGACAGCACAGATACGCAGTATTTT. The rearrangement links TRBV5-6 to TRBJ2-3; the D is unclear. Germline CDR1 SGHDT, CDR2 YYEEEE. V was cut by 0 bases and J by 0 bases, with 2 bases left in between. CDR3 length: 13 amino acids.